The 7 T cell receptor beta chains listed next were all sequenced from one sample in a study of graft-versus-host responses after intestinal transplantation. These TCRs are of unknown antigen specificity. Repertoires were generated with immunoSEQ multiplex PCR, while TCRdb's copy carries only in-frame clones and drops some. The sample has approximately 77,000 clones, 85% to 90% seen once. The starting material was unstimulated CD4+ T cells sorted from spleen or lymph node cells, obtained before intestinal transplant. The receptors originated from a human donor who received an intestinal transplant.

V gene TRBV5-6 combines with J gene TRBJ1-1; D not certain. Germline CDR1 reads SGHDT; CDR2 reads YYEEEE. CDR3 length equals 16 residues. Trimming left V 3 bases short and J 1 base short, with 16 bases between. Written as DNA, the CDR3 is TGTGCCAGCAGCTCCGGGTGGGGAGGAAGGAACACTGAAGCTTTCTTT. Translated: CASSSGWGGRNTEAFF.

This chain links TRBV18 with TRBJ2-1; D is possibly TRBD2 (6 bases). The CDR3 consists of 15 residues. V lost 3 bases and J 3 bases, leaving 12 bases between the germline ends. The germline V gene has CDR1 KGHSH and CDR2 LQKENI. Written as DNA, the CDR3 is TGTGCCAGCTCACCTCCGACTAGTTACTACAATGAGCAGTTCTTC. It specifies CASSPPTSYYNEQFF.

The chain combines TRBV5-5 with TRBJ2-5; 7 bases line up with TRBD1. Germline CDR1 reads SGHKS; CDR2 reads YYEKEE (reference sequence). With V trimmed by 5 bases and J by 2 bases, 9 bases remained unmatched. This CDR3 has 15 residues. CDR3 DNA: TGTGCCAGCAGTCTCCTCCCGGGACAGCAAGAGACCCAGTACTTC. Protein sequence: CASSLLPGQQETQYF.

The rearrangement joins TRBV28 to TRBJ2-7; D not resolved. CDR3 length: 13 amino acids. CDR1 MDHEN and CDR2 SYDVKM come from the germline V gene. Trimming took 6 bases from V and 5 from J, leaving 14 bases between them. The CDR3 protein is CASSSSPFDEQYF. In DNA form, the CDR3 reads TGTGCCAGCAGCTCGTCCCCCTTTGACGAGCAGTACTTC.

V usage is TRBV9 and J usage is TRBJ2-3, with TRBD2 identical over 7 bases. Germline V CDR1 and CDR2: SGDLS, YYNGEE. J gave up 1 base and V 2 bases, and 4 bases lay outside the gene matches. The CDR3 extends over 15 amino acids. Written as DNA, the CDR3 is TGTGCCAGCAGCGTCCAAGCGGGGCGCACAGATACGCAGTATTTT. Translating it yields CASSVQAGRTDTQYF.

V is TRBV27 and J is TRBJ2-5; unclear D gene. Per germline, CDR1 MNHEY and CDR2 SMNVEV (reference sequence). The V gene lost 6 bases and the J gene lost 7 bases, with 15 bases spanning the gap. The CDR3 is made up of 13 amino acids. The chain's CDR3 is CASSSTWSGTQYF. In DNA form, the CDR3 reads TGTGCCAGCAGCTCGACGTGGTCGGGGACCCAGTACTTC.

The chain recombines TRBV5-1 with TRBJ1-5, with D perhaps TRBD1 (6 bases). Per the germline V gene, CDR1 is SGHRS and CDR2 is YFSETQ. V was cut by 5 bases and J by 2 bases, with 8 bases left in between. The CDR3 is 13 residues long. CDR3 protein: CASSPGGNQPQHF. The DNA for the CDR3 is TGCGCCAGCAGTCCAGGGGGCAATCAGCCCCAGCATTTT.